This TCR beta chain was identified in a study of T cell repertoires in cytomegalovirus infection. Study at large: Well-studied HLA-B-restricted CMV epitopes were used in the study alongside recently identified HLA-C-restricted ones. Matching HLA type and CMV infection were both indicated by public TCR beta signatures.

TCRdb independently ran MiXCR on the reads; one entry per CDR3 protein. The data show around 500,000 distinct CDR3 sequences, under 55% seen once. In its sample, this clonotype was seen a few times. What it binds is not known. The CDR3 has 11 residues. The V end lost 1 base, the J end lost 2 bases, and 0 bases lay between the germline ends. The germline CDR1 and CDR2 sequences are LGHNT and FRNRAP. V and J are TRBV12-5 and TRBJ2-7, with D unclear. This TCR was recovered from a human donor in good health (CMV status not recorded). Some clones in this sample may be carry-over from other donors' samples. This specimen was cultured PBMCs, taken from culture after CMV antigen stimulation. This chain's CDR3 is CASGLAYEQYF. DNA of the CDR3: TGTGCTAGTGGTTTGGCCTACGAGCAGTACTTC.